This record covers a single TCR beta chain. Through a sample-barcoded 5' primer and a J-beta primer mix, a second PCR was run for roughly 6 to 11 cycles. Each CDR3 protein gets one entry after TCRdb re-called the 5' RACE reads with MiXCR. The sample lists some 560,000 distinct CDR3 sequences; roughly a quarter were seen once. These data belong to a study of blood T cells in healthy people across ages. These sequences were also reported in another study, on T cells of mothers and their children.

Specimen: blood. This receptor was taken from a boy aged 2 to 10 in good health.

CDR3 loop: CASSQLREGNEQYF. CDR3 nucleotide sequence: TGTGCCAGCAGCCAGCTGCGGGAGGGTAACGAGCAGTACTTC. The chain joins TRBV7-9 to TRBJ2-7, with TRBD2 matching 9 bases. The CDR3 covers 14 residues. The V gene's germline CDR1 is SEHNR and CDR2 FQNEAQ (reference sequence). With V trimmed by 5 bases and J by 5 bases, 7 bases remained unmatched.